This TCR beta chain was sequenced in a study of T-cell memory formation after mild COVID-19 (dated by TCRdb to the early 2020s). Looking at the study overall: TCR sequence clusters from the two donors were largely donor specific. Two young, previously healthy adult volunteers, one female and one male, were included in the cohort. Longitudinal TCRalpha and TCRbeta repertoire sequencing tracked T-cell clones expanding and contracting after mild COVID-19 in a couple of donors. General findings and caveats noted by the study authors: Contracting CD4+ clones appeared mostly in the CM and EM memory subsets, whereas CD8+ clones were enriched in EMRA. SARS-CoV-2 specificity was not confirmed for the second-wave clones peaking on day 37. Clones that contracted from day 15 to 85 showed balanced CD4/CD8 phenotypes, whereas a second wave of clones that expanded from day 15 to 37 leaned towards CD4+. Only two mild cases were covered in the study, and larger cohorts including severe cases with pre-infection samples were considered necessary. Some responding clones were detected in pre-infection memory, suggesting pre-existing cross-reactive memory T cells joined the SARS-CoV-2 response.

The sequencer was an Illumina NovaSeq 6000. TCRalpha and TCRbeta cDNA libraries were built by 5'RACE with constant-segment primers, adding sample barcodes and unique molecular identifiers. Trizol reagent was used to extract RNA from every sample. The libraries were amplified in two PCR steps, and the second step added a second sample barcode and Illumina TruSeq adapters. The libraries were sequenced on an Illumina NovaSeq using 2 x 150 bp paired-end reads. On the authors' methods: Reads were demultiplexed and collapsed into UMI-guided consensus sequences with migec v1.2.7. With mixcr v2.1.11, UMI consensuses were aligned to TRA and TRB V and J templates and assembled into clonotypes. Expanded or contracted clonotypes were those called significant by both edgeR and NoisET, with noise models trained on biological replicates. For edgeR calls, the cutoffs were a false discovery rate-adjusted p below 0.01 and a log2 fold-change threshold of 1. As an exploratory analysis of dynamics, max-normalized trajectories of the 1000 most abundant clonotypes were examined by PCA with hierarchical clustering. Each responding clone was given a CD4 or CD8 phenotype based on the CD4+ and CD8+ repertoires, which had been sequenced separately. TCRdb trimmed the raw reads at Q25, called clones with MiXCR and kept productive beta chains. Identical CDR3 protein sequences are pooled into one entry, listed with their most common genes and DNA. These V and J calls originate from TCRdb's pipeline instead of the authors' own analysis. The sample contains roughly 400,000 distinct CDR3 sequences, 15% to 20% of them found a single time. Jointly, the top ten make up approximately 21% of the sample.

V is pared back by 2 bases and J by 9 bases, with 14 bases lying between the germline termini. From the cysteine through the phenylalanine, the CDR3 covers 15 amino acids. The kept DNA is CDR3 alone, 45 bases in frame from the first base. The germline V gene yields SGHTA for CDR1 and FQGNSA for CDR2. Of note for this clonotype: Its antigen specificity is not known. No base quality values were provided; no much bigger clone lies one nucleotide off.

Ficoll-Paque density gradient centrifugation was used to isolate PBMCs. The chain joins TRBV7-2 to TRBJ1-6, with the D segment identity uncertain. Sequenced: PBMCs or a T cell subset sorted from them (not recorded which). The clonotype comes from a man younger than 30 who had mild COVID-19 (a few samples of this study predate the infection). The sample titles of this study are shuffled in the database, so cell type and time point are left out; the donor was told from shared clones. In nucleotide form, the sequence is TGTGCCAGCAGCTTATGGCGTGGTTCTGCTTCACCCCTCCACTTT. Its protein product is CASSLWRGSASPLHF.